These 11 T cell receptor beta chains share one sample of origin, sequenced in a study of cytomegalovirus exposure and HLA in healthy donors. The primer mix had 60 Vbeta and 13 Jbeta primers. Generated by immunoSEQ multiplex PCR, the TCRdb table keeps only in-frame clones and is missing some. This specimen shows 96,000 or so clones; the ten leading clones hold 4.5% to 6.5%. The sequenced sample consisted of PBMCs. These TCRs come from a girl between 5 and 17 years old in good health and CMV-seropositive.

V usage is TRBV6-5 and J usage is TRBJ2-7; TRBD2 might be the D (7 bases). V dropped 0 bases and J dropped 4 bases, with 13 bases sitting between them. The CDR3 has 15 amino acids. Germline CDR1 reads MNHEY; CDR2 reads SVGAGI. The CDR3 sequence: CASSYSRGRMYEQYF. The CDR3 DNA is TGTGCCAGCAGTTACTCGCGGGGGCGTATGTACGAGCAGTACTTC.

This chain connects TRBV7-6 to TRBJ1-2, with 7 bases that match TRBD1. The CDR3 has 15 amino acids. Germline assignment: CDR1 SGHVS and CDR2 FNYEAQ. The V segment lost 4 bases and the J segment 3 bases; nucleotides outside the gene matches: 8. In nucleotides, the CDR3 is TGTGCCAGCAGCTCACGACAGGGAGTCGACTATGGCTACACCTTC. Translation gives CASSSRQGVDYGYTF.

The chain recombines TRBV6-5 with TRBJ1-2; possibly TRBD1 for D (5 bases). V lost 7 bases to trimming and J lost 4 bases, with 16 bases between them. CDR1 and CDR2 from the germline V gene are MNHEY and SVGAGI. The CDR3 is made up of 14 amino acids. CDR3 DNA: TGTGCCAGCACCAGGGTAGGGGCGAGCTATGGCTACACCTTC. This sequence encodes CASTRVGASYGYTF.

This chain uses TRBV6-1 with TRBJ2-7; TRBD1 agrees at 7 bases. Germline lookup yields CDR1 MNHNS and CDR2 SASEGT. The ends lost 7 bases at V and 2 bases at J; junction bases unmatched: 11. This CDR3 has 15 residues. Here the CDR3 reads CASTQDRMSAYEQYV. In nucleotides, the CDR3 is TGTGCCAGCACTCAGGACAGGATGAGCGCCTACGAGCAGTACGTC.

This sequence joins TRBV19 and TRBJ1-1; the D gene is possibly TRBD1 (5 bases). Trimming cost V 9 bases and J 1 base, with 21 bases left between them. Germline CDR1 reads LNHDA; CDR2 reads SQIVND (reference sequence). The CDR3 covers 16 residues. CDR3 protein: CASDAPAGSKNTEAFF. The CDR3, as DNA: TGTGCCAGCGACGCGCCGGCAGGGTCGAAGAACACTGAAGCTTTCTTT.

The rearrangement uses TRBV29-1 and TRBJ1-2; D is unresolved. The CDR3 runs to 13 residues. Trimming shortened V by 1 base and J by 2 bases, and 8 bases separated the two germline ends. CDR1 SQVTM and CDR2 ANQGSEA come from the germline V gene. In nucleotides, the CDR3 is TGCAGCGTTGAAGCCCCCGGGAACTATGGCTACACCTTC. Translation gives CSVEAPGNYGYTF.

CDR3 residues: CASSSLGQIYGYTF. CDR3 sequence (DNA): TGCGCCAGCAGCTCACTTGGACAGATCTATGGCTACACCTTC. The chain couples TRBV5-1 to TRBJ1-2, with D perhaps matching TRBD1 (6 bases). Germline V CDR1 and CDR2: SGHRS, YFSETQ. The CDR3 has 14 amino acids. Trimming took 3 bases from V and 4 from J, leaving 13 bases between them.

The V call is TRBV29-1, the J call TRBJ1-3; TRBD1 matches at 11 bases. The CDR3 is made up of 18 amino acids. Germline V CDR1 and CDR2: SQVTM, ANQGSEA. The V gene end was trimmed by 7 bases and the J gene end by 5 bases; junction bases not matched to a gene: 19. The CDR3: CSARGDRGSVGLRNTIYF. The DNA of the CDR3 is TGCAGCGCCAGAGGGGACAGGGGGTCGGTCGGTCTACGAAACACCATATATTTT.

The chain uses TRBV29-1 and TRBJ2-1; TRBD1 is a possible D gene (6 bases). Trimming took 7 bases from V and 2 from J, leaving 9 bases between them. Germline V CDR1 and CDR2: SQVTM, ANQGSEA. The CDR3 is made up of 12 amino acids. CDR3 loop: CSAGTTYNEQFF. The CDR3 DNA follows: TGCAGCGCCGGGACAACCTACAATGAGCAGTTCTTC.

The rearrangement joins TRBV19 to TRBJ2-1; unclear D gene. Trimming left V 5 bases short and J 7 bases short, with 21 bases between. Germline V gene data show CDR1 as LNHDA and CDR2 as SQIVND (reference sequence). The CDR3 has 16 amino acids. The CDR3 protein is CASSSRLGTPENEQFF. The CDR3 DNA reads as TGTGCCAGTAGTTCCAGACTTGGAACGCCGGAAAATGAGCAGTTCTTC.

The chain is built from TRBV18 and TRBJ2-3; 7 bases line up with TRBD1. CDR1 is KGHSH and CDR2 is LQKENI in the germline V gene. The CDR3 length is 15 residues. The junction had 4 bases not matched to a gene; V was cut back by 2 bases and J by 2 bases. The CDR3 nucleotides read TGTGCCAGCTCACCAGAGGGACAGCTCACAGATACGCAGTATTTT. Protein product: CASSPEGQLTDTQYF.